This TCR beta chain derives from a study of control samples from healthy donors and cancer patients. TCRdb's copy holds only in-frame clones and misses some; the assay was immunoSEQ multiplex PCR. The data show 95,000 to 150,000 clones, approximately 90% seen once. V was pared by 4 bases and J by 3 bases, with 2 bases of the junction left unmatched. Germline assignment: CDR1 LNHDA and CDR2 SQIVND (reference sequence). There are 14 residues in the CDR3. The specimen sequenced was blood. The receptor was isolated from a woman younger than 35 in good health. This chain links TRBV19 with TRBJ2-3; 9 bases fit TRBD2. CDR3 sequence reads: CASSRSGGTDTQYF. CDR3 coding DNA: TGTGCCAGTAGTAGAAGCGGGGGGACAGATACGCAGTATTTT.